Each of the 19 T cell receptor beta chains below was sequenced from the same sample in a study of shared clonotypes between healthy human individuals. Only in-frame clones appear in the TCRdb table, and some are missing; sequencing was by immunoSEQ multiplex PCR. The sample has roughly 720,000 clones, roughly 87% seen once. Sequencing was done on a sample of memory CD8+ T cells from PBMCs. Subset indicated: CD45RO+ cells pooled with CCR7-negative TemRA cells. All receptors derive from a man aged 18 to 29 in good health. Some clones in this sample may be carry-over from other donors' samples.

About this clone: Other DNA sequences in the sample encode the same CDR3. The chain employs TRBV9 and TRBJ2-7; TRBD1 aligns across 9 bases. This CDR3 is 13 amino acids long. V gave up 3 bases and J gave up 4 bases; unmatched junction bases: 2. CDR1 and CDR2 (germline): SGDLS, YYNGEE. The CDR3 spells CASSEGQGYEQYF. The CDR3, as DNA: TGTGCCAGCAGCGAGGGACAGGGATACGAGCAGTACTTC.

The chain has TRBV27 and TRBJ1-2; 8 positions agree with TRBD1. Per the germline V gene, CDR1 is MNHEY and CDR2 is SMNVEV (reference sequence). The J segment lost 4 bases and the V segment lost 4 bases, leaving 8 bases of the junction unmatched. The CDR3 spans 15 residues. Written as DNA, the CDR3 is TGTGCCAGCAGTTCAAGACAGGGGAGTAGCTATGGCTACACCTTC. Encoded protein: CASSSRQGSSYGYTF.

This CDR3 is CASSIRGLYNEQFF. CDR3 bases: TGTGCCAGTAGTATCCGGGGGCTCTACAATGAGCAGTTCTTC. The rearrangement uses TRBV19 and TRBJ2-1; TRBD1 or TRBD2 may be the D gene (6 bases each). With 3 bases removed from V and 3 bases from J, the gap between germline ends came to 9 bases. This CDR3 is 14 amino acids long. The germline V gene has CDR1 LNHDA and CDR2 SQIVND (reference sequence).

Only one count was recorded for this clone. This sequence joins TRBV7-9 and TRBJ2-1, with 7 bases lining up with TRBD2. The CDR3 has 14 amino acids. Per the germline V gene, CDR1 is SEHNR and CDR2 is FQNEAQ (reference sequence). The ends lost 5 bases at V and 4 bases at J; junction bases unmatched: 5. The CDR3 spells CASSPQREYNEQFF. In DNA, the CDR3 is TGTGCCAGCAGCCCTCAGCGGGAATACAATGAGCAGTTCTTC.

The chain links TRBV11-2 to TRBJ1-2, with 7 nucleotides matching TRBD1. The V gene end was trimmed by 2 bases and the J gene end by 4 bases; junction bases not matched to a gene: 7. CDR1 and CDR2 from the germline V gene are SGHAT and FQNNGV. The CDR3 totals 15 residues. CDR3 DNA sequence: TGTGCCAGCAGCTTACATATGACAGGGAGCTATGGCTACACCTTC. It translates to CASSLHMTGSYGYTF.

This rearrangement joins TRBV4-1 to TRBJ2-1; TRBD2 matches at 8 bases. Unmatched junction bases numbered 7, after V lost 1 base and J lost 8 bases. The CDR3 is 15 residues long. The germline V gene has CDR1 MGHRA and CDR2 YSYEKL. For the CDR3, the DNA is TGCGCCAGCAGCCAAGCCCGGGGGGGTGTGGATGAGCAGTTCTTC. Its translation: CASSQARGGVDEQFF.

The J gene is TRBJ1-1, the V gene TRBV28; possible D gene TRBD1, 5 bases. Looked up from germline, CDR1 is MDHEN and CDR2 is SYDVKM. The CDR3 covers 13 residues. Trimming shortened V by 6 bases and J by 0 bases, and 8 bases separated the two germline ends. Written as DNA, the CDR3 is TGTGCCAGCAGATCGACAGTGAACACTGAAGCTTTCTTT. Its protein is CASRSTVNTEAFF.

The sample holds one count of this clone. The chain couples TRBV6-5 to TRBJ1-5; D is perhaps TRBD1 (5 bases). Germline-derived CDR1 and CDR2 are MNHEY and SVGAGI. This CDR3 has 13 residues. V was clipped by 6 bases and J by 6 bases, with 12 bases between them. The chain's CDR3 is CASRTAFGQPQHF. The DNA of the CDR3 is TGTGCCAGCAGGACAGCCTTCGGTCAGCCCCAGCATTTT.

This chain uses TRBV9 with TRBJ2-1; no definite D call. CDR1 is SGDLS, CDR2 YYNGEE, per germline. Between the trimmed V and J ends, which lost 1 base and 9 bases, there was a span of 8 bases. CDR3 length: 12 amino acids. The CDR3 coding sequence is TGTGCCAGCAGCGTAATCGAGACTGAGCAGTTCTTC. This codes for CASSVIETEQFF.

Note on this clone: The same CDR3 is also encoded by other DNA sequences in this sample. The CDR3 protein is CASSLGRLNTEAFF. DNA of the CDR3: TGCGCCAGCAGCTTGGGACGGTTGAACACTGAAGCTTTCTTT. The chain is built from TRBV5-1 and TRBJ1-1; no reliable D call. V was shortened by 0 bases and J by 0 bases, with 6 bases between the two germline ends. The CDR3 sequence is 14 residues long. Germline loops: CDR1 SGHRS, CDR2 YFSETQ.

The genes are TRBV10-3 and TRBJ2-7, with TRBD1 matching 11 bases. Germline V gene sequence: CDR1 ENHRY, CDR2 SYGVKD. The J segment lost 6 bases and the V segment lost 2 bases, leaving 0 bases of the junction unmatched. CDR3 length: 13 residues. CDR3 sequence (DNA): TGTGCCATCAGTGAGGGGACAGGGGGCGAGCAGTACTTC. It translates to CAISEGTGGEQYF.

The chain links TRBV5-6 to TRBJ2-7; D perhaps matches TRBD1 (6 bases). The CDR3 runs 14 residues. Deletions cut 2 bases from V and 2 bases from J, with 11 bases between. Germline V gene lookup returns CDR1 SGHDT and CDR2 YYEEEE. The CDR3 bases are TGTGCCAGCAGCTTAGAGGACAGAGCCTACGAGCAGTACTTC. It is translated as CASSLEDRAYEQYF.

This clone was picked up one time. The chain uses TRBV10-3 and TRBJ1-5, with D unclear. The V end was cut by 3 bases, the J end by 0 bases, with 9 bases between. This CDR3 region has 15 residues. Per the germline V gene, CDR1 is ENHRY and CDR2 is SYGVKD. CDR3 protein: CAISERTDSNQPQHF. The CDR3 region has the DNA TGTGCCATCAGTGAAAGGACGGATAGCAATCAGCCCCAGCATTTT.

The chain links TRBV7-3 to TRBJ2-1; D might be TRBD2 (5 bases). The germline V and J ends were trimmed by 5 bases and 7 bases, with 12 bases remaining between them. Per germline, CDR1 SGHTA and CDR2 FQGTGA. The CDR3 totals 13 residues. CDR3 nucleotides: TGTGCCAGCAGCCCAGCGGCCTTTAATGAGCAGTTCTTC. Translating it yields CASSPAAFNEQFF. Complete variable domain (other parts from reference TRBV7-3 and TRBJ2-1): GAGVSQTPSNKVTEKGKYVELRCDPISGHTALYWYRQSLGQGPEFLIYFQGTGAADDSGLPNDRFFAVRPEGSVSTLKIQRTERGDSAVYLCASSPAAFNEQFFGPGTRLTVL.

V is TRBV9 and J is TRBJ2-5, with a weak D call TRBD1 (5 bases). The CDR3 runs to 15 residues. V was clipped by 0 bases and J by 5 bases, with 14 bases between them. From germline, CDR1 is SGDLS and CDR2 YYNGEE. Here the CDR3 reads CASSVGQGLGETQYF. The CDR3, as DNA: TGTGCCAGCAGCGTAGGTCAGGGCCTAGGGGAGACCCAGTACTTC.

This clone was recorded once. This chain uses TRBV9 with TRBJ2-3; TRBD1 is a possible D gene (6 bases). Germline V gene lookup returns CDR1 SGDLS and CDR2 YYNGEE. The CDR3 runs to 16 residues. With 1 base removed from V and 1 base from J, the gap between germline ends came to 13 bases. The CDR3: CASSVPTRQGTDTQYF. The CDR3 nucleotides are TGTGCCAGCAGCGTACCCACGAGACAGGGCACAGATACGCAGTATTTT.

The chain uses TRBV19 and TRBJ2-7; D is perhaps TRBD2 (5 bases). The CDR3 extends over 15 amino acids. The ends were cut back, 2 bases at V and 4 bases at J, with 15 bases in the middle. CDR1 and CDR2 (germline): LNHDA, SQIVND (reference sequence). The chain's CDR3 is CASSIWVYGNYEQYF. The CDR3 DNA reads TGTGCCAGTAGTATATGGGTATACGGGAATTACGAGCAGTACTTC.

Here the CDR3 reads CASSGGIAGVFEQYF. Written as DNA, the CDR3 is TGTGCCAGCAGTGGGGGAATAGCGGGAGTTTTCGAGCAGTACTTC. The chain recombines TRBV6-1 with TRBJ2-7; 9 positions agree with TRBD2. CDR3 length: 15 residues. CDR1 and CDR2 (germline): MNHNS, SASEGT. Unmatched junction bases numbered 10, after V lost 4 bases and J lost 6 bases.

The CDR3 sequence: CATSRGIQETQYF. As DNA, the CDR3 is TGTGCCACCAGCAGAGGGATCCAAGAGACCCAGTACTTC. The chain uses TRBV15 and TRBJ2-5; D is unresolved. Germline assignment: CDR1 LNHNV and CDR2 YYDKDF (reference sequence). V gave up 1 base and J gave up 1 base, with 4 bases separating them. The CDR3 runs to 13 residues.